The rows below give T cell receptor beta chains drawn from one sample of a study of blood T cell repertoires in COVID-19. Only in-frame clones appear in the TCRdb table, and some are missing; sequencing was by immunoSEQ multiplex PCR. In the table there are hundreds of thousands of clones, 86% of which are singletons. Sequenced: peripheral blood. These receptors originate from a young woman with active or convalescent COVID-19. The conserved cysteine and the conserved F or W are not part of the CDR3 here. The D gene is left open where the match is weak.

V	D	J	CDR3
TRBV7-2	-	TRBJ1-5	ASSVQGQPQH
TRBV19	-	TRBJ1-1	ASSQQVNTEAF
TRBV2	-	TRBJ1-2	ASRLDSDYGYT
TRBV16	-	TRBJ1-1	ASSRYRGGNTEAF
TRBV7-6	TRBD2	TRBJ2-2	ASSLLAGANTGELF
TRBV18	-	TRBJ2-2	ASSQTSGYFDTGELF
TRBV4-1	-	TRBJ2-1	ASSQDLTSRF
TRBV6-5	-	TRBJ1-2	ASPKNAGDGYT
TRBV6-5	-	TRBJ2-7	ASSPGGPYEQY
TRBV11-2	TRBD2	TRBJ2-1	ASRKTSGEYNEQF
TRBV7-9	-	TRBJ2-7	ASSLGNRPPAYEQY
TRBV5-1	-	TRBJ1-1	ASSLAPQNTEAF
TRBV19	-	TRBJ1-2	ASSITSGDYGYT
TRBV27	TRBD1	TRBJ1-5	ASSSGQGNQPQH
TRBV18	-	TRBJ2-1	ASSPTASDDEQF
TRBV6-4	TRBD2	TRBJ2-3	ASSGGASTDTQY
TRBV7-9	-	TRBJ2-2	ASSFAGNTGELF
TRBV5-4	-	TRBJ1-5	ASSYEGNQPQH
TRBV7-2	-	TRBJ2-2	ASSILMNTGELF
TRBV5-6	-	TRBJ1-1	ASSWGRGNTEAF
TRBV12-3/TRBV12-4	TRBD1	TRBJ1-1	ASRTGVAEAF
TRBV6-5	-	TRBJ1-2	ASSPGWESYT
TRBV5-6	-	TRBJ2-2	ASSLAGRVDTGELF
TRBV5-8	-	TRBJ1-1	ASSLTVRERGVGAF
TRBV4-1	TRBD2	TRBJ2-1	ASSQGLAGGSVEF
TRBV4-1	TRBD1	TRBJ1-6	ASSQHSGTGDNSPLH
TRBV25-1	TRBD1	TRBJ1-2	ASSGLDRGYGYT
TRBV6-2/TRBV6-3	-	TRBJ1-5	ASSPRGYSNQPQH
TRBV4-1	TRBD1	TRBJ2-1	ASSQITGTGNNEQF
TRBV30	TRBD1	TRBJ1-4	AWSVGQILFDRLF
TRBV9	-	TRBJ1-3	ASAGMSGNTIY
TRBV5-4	TRBD1	TRBJ1-1	ASSSPQGEGEAF
TRBV9	-	TRBJ1-5	ASSLGALSNQPQH
TRBV11-2	TRBD1	TRBJ1-5	ASSPWTGSGQPQH
TRBV19	TRBD2	TRBJ2-1	ASSIDASGSSFYNEQF
TRBV7-9	-	TRBJ2-1	ASSLGEVNNEQF
TRBV14	TRBD1	TRBJ1-6	ASSKGQVDYSPLH
TRBV10-3	TRBD1	TRBJ2-3	AIRLGTGGPDTQY
TRBV5-1	TRBD1	TRBJ1-2	ASSSSTGNYGYT
TRBV6-1	-	TRBJ2-1	ASSERSSYNEQF
TRBV6-1	TRBD1	TRBJ2-7	ASSEAWQDREYEQY
TRBV10-2	TRBD2	TRBJ2-7	ASSEPVLQFSGRVHEQY
TRBV19	-	TRBJ1-5	ASSRGQPQH
TRBV9	-	TRBJ1-2	ASSVEAGRYYGYT
TRBV29-1	-	TRBJ1-2	SVKEAGAYGYT
TRBV7-2	-	TRBJ2-1	ASSLGFGTYNEQF
TRBV30	TRBD2	TRBJ2-3	AWGGTSARLSTDTQY
TRBV5-6	TRBD1	TRBJ2-2	ASSLITGAGELF
TRBV11-2	TRBD1	TRBJ1-2	ASSLLLGTGIYGYT